This TCR beta chain was identified in a study of identical twins. The germline gives CDR1 KGHDR, CDR2 SFDVKD. Trimming shortened V by 0 bases and J by 6 bases, and 11 bases separated the two germline ends. The CDR3 contains 15 residues. At least ten counts were recorded for this clonotype. TCRdb processed the 5' RACE reads anew with MiXCR; each CDR3 protein has one entry. Among more than 350,000 distinct CDR3 sequences listed, about 9% were seen once. V usage is TRBV24-1 and J usage is TRBJ2-1, with a tentative D call TRBD2 (5 bases). The clonotype was recovered from a woman in her forties or fifties in good health. Sequenced material: naive T cells sorted from blood. In nucleotides, the CDR3 is TGTGCCACCAGTGATTTGCTACGGGGTGGCAATGAGCAGTTCTTC. This gives the protein CATSDLLRGGNEQFF.